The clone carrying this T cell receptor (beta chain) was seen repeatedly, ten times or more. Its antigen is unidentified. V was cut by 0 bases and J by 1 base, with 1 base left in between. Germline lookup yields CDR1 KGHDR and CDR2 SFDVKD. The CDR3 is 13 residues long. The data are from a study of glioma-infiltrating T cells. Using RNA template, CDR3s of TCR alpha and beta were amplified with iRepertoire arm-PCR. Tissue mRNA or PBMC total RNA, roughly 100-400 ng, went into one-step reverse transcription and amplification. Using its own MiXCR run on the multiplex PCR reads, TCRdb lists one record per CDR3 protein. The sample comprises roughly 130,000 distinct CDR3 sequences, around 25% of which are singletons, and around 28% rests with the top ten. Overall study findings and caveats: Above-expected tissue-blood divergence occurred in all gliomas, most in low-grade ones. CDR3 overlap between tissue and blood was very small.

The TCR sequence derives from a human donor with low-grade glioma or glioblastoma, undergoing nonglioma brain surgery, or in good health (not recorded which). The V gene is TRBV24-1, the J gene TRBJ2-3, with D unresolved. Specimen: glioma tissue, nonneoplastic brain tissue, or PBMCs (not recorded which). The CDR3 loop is CATSDLGTDTQYF. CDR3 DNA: TGTGCCACCAGTGATTTGGGCACAGATACGCAGTATTTT.